These T cell receptor beta chains were read from a single sample in a study of blood T cell repertoires in COVID-19. The repertoire was sequenced with immunoSEQ multiplex PCR; TCRdb's copy has only in-frame clones and lacks some. In the table there are roughly 50,000 clones, 65% to 90% of which are singletons. Sequencing was done on a sample of peripheral blood. The receptors originated from a human donor in a cohort sampled during active COVID-19. The CDR3 runs from the conserved cysteine through the conserved F or W. Each record gives: D gene, V gene, clone size, J gene, CDR3 protein, CDR3 DNA. The D gene is left open where the match is weak. Not every row has a clone size; where given, it reads once, few, many or a size class.

>TRBD1|TRBV18|.|TRBJ1-5
CASSQQGRGQPQHF
TGTGCCAGCTCACAACAGGGGAGAGGCCAGCCCCAGCATTTT
>TRBD1|TRBV5-4|.|TRBJ2-5
CASTKTGGQGGQETQYF
TGTGCCAGCACCAAAACGGGGGGACAGGGGGGACAAGAGACCCAGTACTTC
>.|TRBV21-1|.|TRBJ2-1
CASSKSRDRGRNEQFF
TGTGCCAGCAGCAAATCGCGGGACAGGGGGCGAAATGAGCAGTTCTTC
>TRBD2|TRBV29-1|.|TRBJ2-7
CSAQAGTSGGRYEQYF
TGCAGCGCACAAGCCGGGACTAGCGGGGGTCGATACGAGCAGTACTTC
>TRBD2|TRBV14|.|TRBJ2-1
CASSQRTSGSNEQFF
TGTGCCAGCAGCCAACGGACTAGCGGGAGCAATGAGCAGTTCTTC
>TRBD1|TRBV28|.|TRBJ1-2
CASSQGTGTYGYTF
TGTGCCAGCAGTCAAGGGACAGGGACCTATGGCTACACCTTC
>TRBD1|TRBV27|.|TRBJ2-5
CAKTGVETQYF
TGTGCCAAGACAGGGGTTGAGACCCAGTACTTC
>.|TRBV5-1|few|TRBJ2-3
CASSLAGADTQYF
TGCGCCAGCAGCTTGGCCGGTGCAGATACGCAGTATTTT
>.|TRBV11-2|.|TRBJ2-6
CASSSPRTASGANVLTF
TGTGCCAGCAGCTCCCCCCGGACAGCCTCTGGGGCCAACGTCCTGACTTTC
>.|TRBV5-1|.|TRBJ2-4
CASRHNTGNSNIQYF
TGCGCCAGCAGGCACAACACAGGGAATTCAAACATTCAGTACTTC
>.|TRBV7-3|.|TRBJ2-3
CASSQRGVATSTDTQYF
TGTGCCAGCAGCCAACGAGGTGTAGCGACAAGCACAGATACGCAGTATTTT
>.|TRBV10-1|once|TRBJ2-5
CASSDARAAQETQYF
TGCGCCAGCAGTGATGCCAGGGCTGCTCAAGAGACCCAGTACTTC
>TRBD1|TRBV24-1|.|TRBJ2-5
CATSDKPGTAQETQYF
TGTGCCACCAGTGACAAACCGGGGACAGCGCAAGAGACCCAGTACTTC
>TRBD2|TRBV28|.|TRBJ2-1
CASLAGAYNEQFF
TGTGCCAGCCTGGCGGGAGCGTACAATGAGCAGTTCTTC